The 32 T cell receptor beta chains presented below share a single source sample, sequenced in a study of T cells in Graves' hyperthyroidism and ophthalmopathy. The CDR3 regions of TCR beta were amplified from RNA transcripts. First-round RT-PCR targeting the TCR CDR3 was performed with the HTBI primer set. TCRdb reanalysed the multiplex PCR reads using MiXCR and keeps one entry per CDR3 protein. The sample shows some 360,000 distinct CDR3 sequences, less than 20% of them seen only once. Sequenced sample: blood. Source of these receptors: a woman aged 40 to 55 with Graves' ophthalmopathy.

This clonotype was counted many times. The CDR3 sequence: CASGFFSGRGNQPQHF. In DNA, the CDR3 is TGTGCTAGTGGTTTTTTTTCAGGGAGGGGGAATCAGCCCCAGCATTTT. The V and J genes are TRBV12-5 and TRBJ1-5; the D gene is possibly TRBD1 (6 bases). The CDR3 extends over 16 amino acids. Trimming stripped 3 bases from V and 4 bases from J, with 16 bases between. CDR1 is LGHNT, CDR2 FRNRAP, per germline. Based on the CDR3 plus reference TRBV12-5 and TRBJ1-5, the full variable domain is DARVTQTPRHKVTEMGQEVTMRCQPILGHNTVFWYRQTMMQGLELLAYFRNRAPLDDSGMPKDRFSAEMPDATLATLKIQPSEPRDSAVYFCASGFFSGRGNQPQHFGDGTRLSIL.

The V and J genes are TRBV6-1 and TRBJ2-7; no clear D. CDR3 length: 16 amino acids. Germline V gene data show CDR1 as MNHNS and CDR2 as SASEGT. The ends were cut back, 2 bases at V and 1 base at J, with 15 bases in the middle. The CDR3 reads CASSEMSQVKSYEQYF. In nucleotides, the CDR3 is TGTGCCAGCAGTGAAATGAGTCAGGTTAAGTCCTACGAGCAGTACTTC.

This clonotype was observed at least ten times. This chain joins TRBV6-1 and TRBJ2-2, with D maybe TRBD2 (5 bases). The CDR3 extends over 17 amino acids. Trimming shortened V by 4 bases and J by 2 bases, and 17 bases separated the two germline ends. Per germline, CDR1 MNHNS and CDR2 SASEGT. CDR3 coding DNA: TGTGCCAGCAGTGCGCTGGTCCCGGGAAGCAACACCGGGGAGCTGTTTTTT. Protein product: CASSALVPGSNTGELFF.

At least ten counts were recorded for this clonotype. This chain joins TRBV6-2 or TRBV6-3 and TRBJ2-7, with unresolved D. From germline, CDR1 is MNHEY and CDR2 SVGEGT. The V and J ends lost 2 bases and 4 bases respectively, with 6 bases between them. The CDR3 extends over 12 amino acids. The CDR3 bases are TGTGCCAGCAGTTACGCCGGGTACGAGCAGTACTTC. Translated, it gives CASSYAGYEQYF.

A few counts support this clonotype. The junction shows a germline mismatch at one end, possibly a read error. The chain combines TRBV27 with TRBJ2-7, with TRBD1 matching over 8 bases. Per the germline V gene, CDR1 is MNHEY and CDR2 is SMNVEV (reference sequence). The CDR3 has 15 amino acids. CDR3 bases: TGTACCAGCAGTTTATCTTGGGACAGGACCTACGAGCAGTACTTC. Its translation: CTSSLSWDRTYEQYF.

The rearrangement links TRBV10-3 to TRBJ1-2; TRBD1 matches 9 bases. This CDR3 is built from 16 residues. V lost 3 bases, J lost 2 bases, and 7 bases stayed unmatched. Germline values: CDR1 ENHRY, CDR2 SYGVKD. This CDR3 reads CAISDADRGGNYGYTF. The DNA for the CDR3 is TGTGCCATCAGTGACGCGGACAGGGGAGGAAACTATGGCTACACCTTC.

Many counts were recorded for this clonotype. In nucleotides, the CDR3 is TGCGCCAGCAGCCAAGAGATGGGGTTAGGTCAGCCCCAGCATTTT. Encoded protein: CASSQEMGLGQPQHF. The chain couples TRBV4-3 to TRBJ1-5, with D unresolved. The CDR3 is 15 amino acids. Trimming removed 0 bases from V and 6 bases from J, with 12 bases in between. Germline loops: CDR1 LGHNA, CDR2 YSLEER.

This clonotype was picked up many times. The chain links TRBV6-5 to TRBJ2-5, with 8 positions matching TRBD2. This CDR3 region has 14 residues. Germline trimming cut 0 bases from V and 10 bases from J; bases unmatched to any gene: 7. The germline gives CDR1 MNHEY, CDR2 SVGAGI. The CDR3 sequence is CASSYSRSGSVQYF. The CDR3 DNA follows: TGTGCCAGCAGTTACTCGAGAAGCGGGAGTGTCCAGTACTTC.

This chain uses TRBV28 with TRBJ2-7; 12 bases fit TRBD2. V shed 6 bases and J 3 bases; nucleotides not matched to a gene: 6. The length of the CDR3 is 15 residues. The germline V gene encodes CDR1 MDHEN and CDR2 SYDVKM. Here the CDR3 reads CASRGTSGYNYEQYF. In DNA, the CDR3 is TGTGCCAGCAGAGGGACTAGCGGGTATAACTACGAGCAGTACTTC.

This clonotype was picked up many times. This chain links TRBV11-2 with TRBJ1-1; TRBD1 might be the D (6 bases). Trimming pared 0 bases from V and 6 bases from J, leaving 11 bases between. The CDR3 runs to 14 residues. The germline V gene has CDR1 SGHAT and CDR2 FQNNGV. The chain's CDR3 is CASSLDPRGAEAFF. In DNA, the CDR3 is TGTGCCAGCAGCTTAGATCCCAGGGGTGCTGAAGCTTTCTTT.

The table lists this clonotype with many counts. The chain is built from TRBV6-2 or TRBV6-3 and TRBJ2-2; possibly TRBD2 for D (6 bases). V gave up 3 bases and J gave up 5 bases, with 16 bases separating them. This CDR3 is built from 16 residues. Germline loops: CDR1 MNHEY, CDR2 SVGEGT. The DNA of the CDR3 is TGTGCCAGCAGTTATCGTCGAGCGGGCATAACCGGGGAGCTGTTTTTT. Translating gives CASSYRRAGITGELFF.

This clonotype was detected only a few times. V usage is TRBV28 and J usage is TRBJ1-5, with D possibly TRBD1 on 5 matching bases. V lost 3 bases, J lost 3 bases, and 15 bases lay in between. The CDR3 loop spans 16 amino acids. The germline gives CDR1 MDHEN, CDR2 SYDVKM. The CDR3 DNA follows: TGTGCCAGCAGTTTCTCGGGGACGGCGCCCAATCAGCCCCAGCATTTT. As protein: CASSFSGTAPNQPQHF.

This clonotype was seen repeatedly, ten times or more. The rearrangement uses TRBV30 and TRBJ1-1; TRBD1 matches 8 bases. This CDR3 spans 13 amino acids. V dropped 4 bases and J dropped 7; count of bases not matched to a gene: 8. Germline V gives CDR1 GTSNPN, CDR2 SVGIG (reference sequence). CDR3 protein: CAWTRTGKGEAFF. The CDR3 coding sequence is TGTGCCTGGACCCGGACAGGGAAGGGTGAAGCTTTCTTT.

This clonotype showed up many times. This chain links TRBV27 with TRBJ2-2; 8 bases fit TRBD2. This CDR3 region has 16 residues. CDR1 is MNHEY and CDR2 is SMNVEV in the germline V gene (reference sequence). V was clipped by 1 base and J by 7 bases; unmatched bases: 8. In DNA, the CDR3 is TGTGCCAGCAGTTTATTTATGGGGACTAGGGGCGGGGAGCTGTTTTTT. It translates to CASSLFMGTRGGELFF.

This clonotype was detected many times. This rearrangement joins TRBV12-5 to TRBJ1-5, with a possible D match to TRBD1 (5 bases). The V end lost 7 bases, the J end lost 2 bases, and 21 bases lay between the germline ends. CDR1 is LGHNT, CDR2 FRNRAP, per germline. This CDR3 comprises 17 residues. The CDR3 region is CASATTAQGVGNQPQHF. The CDR3 nucleotides read TGTGCTAGTGCCACCACAGCCCAGGGTGTGGGCAATCAGCCCCAGCATTTT.

This clonotype appeared many times. The chain has TRBV11-2 and TRBJ2-2; 9 bases map to TRBD2. The J segment lost 5 bases and the V segment lost 2 bases, leaving 3 bases of the junction unmatched. This CDR3 is built from 15 residues. CDR1 is SGHAT, CDR2 FQNNGV, per germline. CDR3 sequence reads: CASSLSGRRTGELFF. CDR3 bases: TGTGCCAGCAGCTTAAGCGGGAGGAGAACCGGGGAGCTGTTTTTT.

The chain couples TRBV27 to TRBJ2-2; no clear D gene. V lost 3 bases to trimming and J lost 0 bases, with 17 bases between them. CDR3 length: 18 amino acids. Germline V gene data show CDR1 as MNHEY and CDR2 as SMNVEV (reference sequence). This chain's CDR3 is CASSFSHSKFANTGELFF. The CDR3 nucleotides read TGTGCCAGCAGTTTTAGCCATTCAAAATTCGCGAACACCGGGGAGCTGTTTTTT.

This clonotype was detected once. This chain uses TRBV29-1 with TRBJ1-2; TRBD1 matches 10 bases. J gave up 8 bases and V 4 bases, and 13 bases lay outside the gene matches. Germline lookup yields CDR1 SQVTM and CDR2 ANQGSEA. This CDR3 has 15 amino acids. In nucleotides, the CDR3 is TGCAGCGTTGCGGGACAGGGGAAATATCTAGAGGGCTACACCTTC. This sequence encodes CSVAGQGKYLEGYTF.

The chain uses TRBV6-1 and TRBJ1-5; D is unclear. V lost 9 bases and J lost 5, with 14 bases in between. The CDR3 length is 13 residues. Germline loops: CDR1 MNHNS, CDR2 SASEGT. CDR3 in DNA: TGTGCCAGTGAGTGGACGGGAGATCAGCCCCAGCATTTT. Translation: CASEWTGDQPQHF.

This clonotype was detected many times. The J gene is TRBJ1-2, the V gene TRBV27; no definite D call. Trimming shortened V by 0 bases and J by 3 bases, and 8 bases separated the two germline ends. The CDR3 extends over 14 amino acids. CDR1 is MNHEY and CDR2 is SMNVEV in the germline V gene (reference sequence). CDR3 bases: TGTGCCAGCAGTTTATCGAAAGGAGACTATGGCTACACCTTC. Translated: CASSLSKGDYGYTF.

This clonotype appeared a few times. The CDR3 sequence: CASSIPDSSEAFF. For the CDR3, the DNA is TGTGCCAGTAGTATACCGGACAGCTCTGAAGCTTTCTTT. The chain carries TRBV19 and TRBJ1-1, with D perhaps TRBD1 (6 bases). Germline V gene data show CDR1 as LNHDA and CDR2 as SQIVND (reference sequence). The germline V and J ends were trimmed by 2 bases and 6 bases, with 10 bases remaining between them. The CDR3 runs 13 residues.

At least ten counts were recorded for this clonotype. V is TRBV19 and J is TRBJ1-5; TRBD1 might be the D (6 bases). This CDR3 is built from 15 residues. Germline V gene lookup returns CDR1 LNHDA and CDR2 SQIVND (reference sequence). Trimming removed 0 bases from V and 2 bases from J, with 8 bases in between. CDR3 coding DNA: TGTGCCAGTAGTATAGACGGGGGGCGCAATCAGCCCCAGCATTTT. It encodes CASSIDGGRNQPQHF.

This clonotype was picked up many times. V usage is TRBV6-5 and J usage is TRBJ1-2; 10 positions match TRBD1. The CDR3 runs 13 residues. Germline V gene data show CDR1 as MNHEY and CDR2 as SVGAGI. Trimming took 4 bases from V and 8 from J; bases not matched to a gene: 4. The CDR3 loop is CASSLRQGAGYTF. DNA for the CDR3: TGTGCCAGCAGTTTGAGACAGGGGGCCGGCTACACCTTC.

This clonotype was found many times. The rearrangement links TRBV6-1 to TRBJ1-2, with D uncertain. Deletions cut 9 bases from V and 4 bases from J, with 6 bases between. CDR1 MNHNS and CDR2 SASEGT come from the germline V gene. The CDR3 is 10 amino acids. In nucleotides, the CDR3 is TGTGCCAGTTACAGCTATGGCTACACCTTC. Its translation is CASYSYGYTF.

This sequence joins TRBV12-3 or TRBV12-4 and TRBJ2-2; TRBD2 agrees at 12 bases. This CDR3 has 16 residues. The trim removed 5 bases at V and 7 bases at J, leaving 8 bases unmatched. Here the CDR3 reads CASSPSSGGAGGELFF. The DNA for the CDR3 is TGTGCCAGCAGTCCCTCTAGCGGGGGGGCCGGCGGGGAGCTGTTTTTT.

This clonotype was found many times. The rearrangement joins TRBV19 to TRBJ2-7; either TRBD1 or TRBD2 may supply D (5 bases each). Germline lookup yields CDR1 LNHDA and CDR2 SQIVND (reference sequence). The V gene lost 6 bases and the J gene lost 0 bases, with 12 bases spanning the gap. This CDR3 comprises 14 residues. Here the CDR3 reads CASRPGPSSYEQYF. As DNA, the CDR3 is TGTGCCAGTAGGCCGGGACCCTCCTCCTACGAGCAGTACTTC.

This clonotype was picked up a small number of times. The rearrangement joins TRBV4-1 to TRBJ1-3; D is unclear. Germline loops: CDR1 MGHRA, CDR2 YSYEKL. This CDR3 is 15 amino acids long. V dropped 0 bases and J dropped 5 bases, with 11 bases sitting between them. CDR3 region: CASSQEGLQRNTIYF. In DNA form, the CDR3 reads TGCGCCAGCAGCCAAGAAGGGCTTCAACGAAACACCATATATTTT.

This clonotype was observed at least ten times. The chain carries TRBV12-3 or TRBV12-4 and TRBJ2-7, with D unresolved. The ends were cut back, 3 bases at V and 2 bases at J, with 5 bases in the middle. The length of the CDR3 is 12 residues. The CDR3 DNA reads TGTGCCAGCAGTTTCTACACCTACGAGCAGTACTTC. It is translated as CASSFYTYEQYF.

This clonotype was counted ten times or more. The V call is TRBV30, the J call TRBJ2-4; D perhaps matches TRBD2 (5 bases). The CDR3 runs 17 residues. V was shortened by 2 bases and J by 0 bases, with 17 bases between the two germline ends. From germline, CDR1 is GTSNPN and CDR2 SVGIG (reference sequence). CDR3 amino acids: CAWSSPGTELAKNIQYF. CDR3 nucleotide sequence: TGTGCCTGGAGTTCACCGGGAACAGAACTAGCCAAAAACATTCAGTACTTC.

This clonotype has at least ten counts. The genes are TRBV30 and TRBJ2-7; D possibly corresponds to TRBD2 (6 bases). From germline, CDR1 is GTSNPN and CDR2 SVGIG (reference sequence). The CDR3 has 14 residues. Trimming stripped 6 bases from V and 2 bases from J, with 17 bases between. The CDR3 spells CACPIEGRPYEQYF. CDR3 in DNA: TGTGCCTGCCCCATTGAGGGGAGGCCCTACGAGCAGTACTTC.

This chain uses TRBV12-3 or TRBV12-4 with TRBJ1-5, with D maybe TRBD1 (6 bases). Trimming stripped 1 base from V and 2 bases from J, with 9 bases between. The CDR3 totals 15 residues. CDR3 DNA: TGTGCCAGCAGTTTAGACAGGGAAGGCAATCAGCCCCAGCATTTT. Protein product: CASSLDREGNQPQHF.

This clonotype has ten or more counts. The chain recombines TRBV20-1 with TRBJ1-1, with D unclear. V lost 3 bases to trimming and J lost 3 bases, with 11 bases between them. Germline V gene data show CDR1 as DFQATT and CDR2 as SNEGSKA (reference sequence). This CDR3 is 13 amino acids long. In DNA, the CDR3 is TGCAGTGCTAGGGATAGTGGAGACACTGAAGCTTTCTTT. Its protein product is CSARDSGDTEAFF.